Described below is a single T cell receptor (beta chain) sequence and its context. Its antigen is not known. These data come from a study of cytomegalovirus exposure and HLA in healthy donors. The V gene's germline CDR1 is SGDLS and CDR2 YYNGEE. This CDR3 comprises 13 residues. Losses at the gene ends were 3 bases for V and 6 bases for J; bases not matched to a gene: 3. Study-wide results and caveats: Diagnosis of cytomegalovirus status made by the classifier reportedly showed high specificity and sensitivity.

Clones were read by immunoSEQ multiplex PCR, and TCRdb kept only the in-frame ones, dropping some. The table has approximately 180,000 clones, 87% seen once. It was the roughly 110-subject validation cohort, separate from the approximately 620-subject first cohort, to which the donors belonged. Sequenced: PBMCs. V gene TRBV9 combines with J gene TRBJ2-1; 7 bases are shared with TRBD1. This clonotype was sampled from a woman aged 25 to 39 in good health and CMV-seronegative. The CDR3 loop is CASSGGQSNEQFF. CDR3 nucleotide sequence: TGTGCCAGCAGCGGGGGACAGTCCAATGAGCAGTTCTTC.